This TCR beta chain emerged from a study of human T cells and chemical hapten exposure. At the level of the study: Yields of TCR per sample differed, chiefly owing to small differences in pooled library volume.

Germline assignment: CDR1 GTSNPN and CDR2 SVGIG (reference sequence). The CDR3 has 15 amino acids. V shed 4 bases and J 0 bases; nucleotides not matched to a gene: 5. Regarding time point: patch test 1, 2 weeks after DPC sensitization. The treatment here: therapeutic diphenylcyclopropenone sensitization with weekly scalp DPC. TCRdb fed the RACE reads into MiXCR, producing one record per CDR3 protein. The table lists some 400,000 distinct CDR3 sequences, approximately 5% of them singletons, with 2% to 2.5% in the top ten. The receptor comes from a woman aged 50 to 60 with alopecia areata. Some clones in this sample may be carry-over from other donors' samples. The material was whole blood, obtained in connection with sensitization to the hapten diphenylcyclopropenone (DPC). The rearrangement joins TRBV30 to TRBJ1-4; 7 nucleotides match TRBD1. CDR3 loop: CAWTPGTATNEKLFF. CDR3 bases: TGTGCCTGGACCCCTGGGACAGCAACTAATGAAAAACTGTTTTTT.